The 16 T cell receptor beta chains presented below share a single source sample, sequenced in a study of blood T cell repertoires in COVID-19. Method: immunoSEQ multiplex PCR; TCRdb's copy keeps in-frame clones and lacks some. The repertoire holds 300,000 to 400,000 clones, with around 89% as singletons. Sequenced input: peripheral blood. These receptors were taken from a woman in her twenties or thirties with COVID-19, enrolled during active disease.

The chain links TRBV6-5 to TRBJ1-5; TRBD1 matches at 7 bases. CDR3 size: 15 residues. Per germline, CDR1 MNHEY and CDR2 SVGAGI. The junction had 12 bases not matched to a gene; V was cut back by 6 bases and J by 7 bases. The chain's CDR3 is CASRTDRVGGQPQHF. In DNA form, the CDR3 reads TGTGCCAGCAGGACCGACAGGGTTGGTGGACAGCCCCAGCATTTT.

As DNA, the CDR3 is TGTGCCAGTAGTACTTACACAACCGGGACAGGGATCGAGCAGTACTTC. It specifies CASSTYTTGTGIEQYF. This chain connects TRBV19 to TRBJ2-7; TRBD1 matches at 9 bases. Looked up from germline, CDR1 is LNHDA and CDR2 is SQIVND (reference sequence). Trimming took 4 bases from V and 6 from J; bases not matched to a gene: 13. This CDR3 is 16 amino acids long.

The chain has TRBV28 and TRBJ2-2, with D uncertain. V shed 3 bases and J shed 5 bases, with 7 bases lying between them. CDR3 length: 13 residues. The germline V gene has CDR1 MDHEN and CDR2 SYDVKM. This CDR3 reads CASSLQATGELFF. The CDR3 nucleotides read TGTGCCAGCAGTTTGCAAGCAACCGGGGAGCTGTTTTTT.

CDR3: CASSTRGGNQPQHF. The CDR3 DNA reads TGTGCCAGCAGTACGCGGGGCGGGAATCAGCCCCAGCATTTT. This chain uses TRBV6-5 with TRBJ1-5; D possibly corresponds to TRBD1 (5 bases). Germline CDR1 is MNHEY and CDR2 is SVGAGI. V lost 5 bases and J 4 bases, leaving 12 bases between the germline ends. The CDR3 spans 14 residues.

The rearrangement uses TRBV3-1 (or the pseudogene TRBV3-2) and TRBJ2-2; 8 bases are a match to TRBD2. The V and J ends lost 0 bases and 3 bases, in that order; junction bases with no gene match: 6. CDR1 is LGHDT and CDR2 is YNNKEL in the germline V gene (reference sequence). The CDR3 contains 17 residues. CDR3: CASSQDLGAGDTGELFF. As DNA, the CDR3 is TGTGCCAGCAGCCAAGACTTGGGAGCGGGGGACACCGGGGAGCTGTTTTTT.

The rearrangement joins TRBV12-5 to TRBJ2-5; the D gene is possibly TRBD1 (6 bases). Deletions cut 6 bases from V and 3 bases from J, with 8 bases between. Germline V gene sequence: CDR1 LGHNT, CDR2 FRNRAP. CDR3 length: 12 residues. CDR3 loop: CASGTGKETQYF. The CDR3 region has the DNA TGTGCTAGTGGGACAGGAAAAGAGACCCAGTACTTC.

The chain has TRBV11-3 and TRBJ2-1; D is uncertain. CDR1 and CDR2 from the germline V gene are SGHNT and YENEEA. The CDR3 extends over 13 amino acids. V dropped 1 base and J dropped 8 bases, with 9 bases sitting between them. CDR3 sequence reads: CASSLGTTYEQFF. As DNA, the CDR3 is TGTGCCAGCAGCTTAGGAACTACCTATGAGCAGTTCTTC.

The J gene is TRBJ1-1, the V gene TRBV4-3; TRBD1 is a possible D gene (6 bases). Between the trimmed V and J ends, which lost 4 bases and 3 bases, there was a span of 12 bases. Germline loops: CDR1 LGHNA, CDR2 YSLEER. This CDR3 has 14 residues. The chain's CDR3 is CASSPLGGDTEAFF. The CDR3 coding sequence is TGCGCCAGCAGCCCCTTAGGGGGGGACACTGAAGCTTTCTTT.

The V call is TRBV6-2 or TRBV6-3, the J call TRBJ2-1, with D possibly matching TRBD2 (5 bases). V dropped 5 bases and J dropped 0 bases, with 11 bases sitting between them. This CDR3 comprises 15 residues. The germline V gene has CDR1 MNHEY and CDR2 SVGEGT. CDR3 nucleotides: TGTGCCAGCAGTCGGCTAGCCGACTCCTACAATGAGCAGTTCTTC. Protein: CASSRLADSYNEQFF.

The CDR3 is CAWGLDGYTF. CDR3 in DNA: TGTGCCTGGGGACTGGATGGCTACACCTTC. The chain has TRBV30 and TRBJ1-2, with D hard to call. Germline CDR1 reads GTSNPN; CDR2 reads SVGIG (reference sequence). V gave up 5 bases and J gave up 6 bases, with 7 bases separating them. The CDR3 loop spans 10 amino acids.

The chain couples TRBV6-1 to TRBJ2-1; D gene ambiguous. CDR1 and CDR2 from the germline V gene are MNHNS and SASEGT. V lost 0 bases and J lost 12, with 9 bases in between. This CDR3 contains 12 residues. The CDR3, as DNA: TGTGCCAGCAGTGAAGCGCTCACGGGGCAGTTCTTC. Residues: CASSEALTGQFF.

In this sample, this clone turned up once. The chain joins TRBV7-2 to TRBJ2-1; TRBD2 matches at 9 bases. CDR1 is SGHTA and CDR2 is FQGNSA in the germline V gene. J gave up 2 bases and V 4 bases, and 3 bases lay outside the gene matches. The CDR3 has 15 residues. The CDR3 DNA follows: TGTGCCAGCAGCTGGACTAGCGTCGCCTACAATGAGCAGTTCTTC. Translation: CASSWTSVAYNEQFF.

This chain joins TRBV6-5 and TRBJ1-1, with 7 bases that match TRBD1. This CDR3 has 14 amino acids. From germline, CDR1 is MNHEY and CDR2 SVGAGI. Trimming took 5 bases from V and 4 from J; bases not matched to a gene: 7. CDR3 sequence: CASSMTGYATEAFF. DNA for the CDR3: TGTGCCAGCAGTATGACAGGGTACGCCACTGAAGCTTTCTTT.

The rearrangement joins TRBV24-1 to TRBJ1-2; 9 bases align to TRBD1. Unmatched junction bases numbered 21, after V lost 3 bases and J lost 8 bases. CDR1 and CDR2 (germline): KGHDR, SFDVKD. The CDR3 totals 19 residues. In DNA, the CDR3 is TGTGCCACCAGTGATCCAGCGGCGGGACAGGGTAATTCTGTAAGGGGCTACACCTTC. This sequence encodes CATSDPAAGQGNSVRGYTF.

The chain uses TRBV29-1 and TRBJ1-1, with TRBD1 matching 8 bases. Trimming cost V 4 bases and J 1 base; bases outside gene matches: 2. CDR3 length: 13 residues. Germline-derived CDR1 and CDR2 are SQVTM and ANQGSEA. CDR3 in DNA: TGCAGCGTTGTAGGACAGGGGAACACTGAAGCTTTCTTT. Protein product: CSVVGQGNTEAFF.

The V gene is TRBV2, the J gene TRBJ1-1; the match to TRBD1 covers 9 bases. Germline V gene lookup returns CDR1 SNHLY and CDR2 FYNNEI. V trimming: 6 bases; J trimming: 11 bases; junction bases outside the gene matches: 16. The CDR3 has 15 amino acids. CDR3 DNA: TGTGCCAGCAGCGAGAGGGACAGGGCTTTATACGAGGCTTTCTTT. Its protein is CASSERDRALYEAFF. Full variable domain (rest looked up from reference TRBV2 and TRBJ1-1): EPEVTQTPSHQVTQMGQEVILRCVPISNHLYFYWYRQILGQKVEFLVSFYNNEISEKSEIFDDQFSVERPDGSNFTLKIRSTKLEDSAMYFCASSERDRALYEAFFGQGTRLTVV.